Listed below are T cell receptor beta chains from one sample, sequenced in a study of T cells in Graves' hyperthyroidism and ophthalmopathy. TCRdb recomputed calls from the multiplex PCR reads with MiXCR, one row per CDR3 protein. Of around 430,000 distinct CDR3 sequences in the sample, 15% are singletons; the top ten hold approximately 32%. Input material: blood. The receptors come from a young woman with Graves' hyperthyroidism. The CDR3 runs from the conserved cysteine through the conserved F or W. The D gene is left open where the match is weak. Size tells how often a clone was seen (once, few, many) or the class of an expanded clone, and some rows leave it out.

CDR3aa: CASSPWTKEGKTQYF
CDR3nt: TGTGCCAGCAGTCCCTGGACCAAGGAGGGAAAGACCCAGTACTTC
abundance: many
v_gene: TRBV27
j_gene: TRBJ2-5
d_gene: NA

CDR3aa: CSASQGSTDTQYF
CDR3nt: TGCAGTGCTAGCCAGGGGAGCACAGATACGCAGTATTTT
abundance: many
v_gene: TRBV20-1
j_gene: TRBJ2-3
d_gene: NA

CDR3aa: CASSPRTGEVETQYF
CDR3nt: TGTGCCAGCAGTCCCCGGACGGGAGAGGTGGAGACCCAGTACTTC
abundance: NA
v_gene: TRBV28
j_gene: TRBJ2-5
d_gene: NA

CDR3aa: CASSLNRAVNTEAFF
CDR3nt: TGTGCCAGCAGCTTAAATCGGGCCGTGAACACTGAAGCTTTCTTT
abundance: many
v_gene: TRBV7-8
j_gene: TRBJ1-1
d_gene: NA

CDR3aa: CASSYQAGVPDTQYF
CDR3nt: TGTGCCAGCAGTTACCAAGCGGGAGTACCAGATACGCAGTATTTT
abundance: many
v_gene: TRBV6-1
j_gene: TRBJ2-3
d_gene: TRBD2

CDR3aa: CSAHDRVGADTQYF
CDR3nt: TGCAGTGCTCATGACAGGGTTGGCGCAGATACGCAGTATTTT
abundance: NA
v_gene: TRBV20-1
j_gene: TRBJ2-3
d_gene: TRBD1

CDR3aa: CASSQDRRLQETQYF
CDR3nt: TGTGCCAGCAGCCAAGACAGGAGACTCCAAGAGACCCAGTACTTC
abundance: many
v_gene: TRBV3-1
j_gene: TRBJ2-5
d_gene: NA

CDR3aa: CASSLDVYNEQFF
CDR3nt: TGCGCCAGCAGCCTAGATGTGTACAATGAGCAGTTCTTC
abundance: many
v_gene: TRBV5-1
j_gene: TRBJ2-1
d_gene: NA

CDR3aa: CASSEESFDTQYF
CDR3nt: TGTGCCAGCAGTGAGGAATCGTTCGATACGCAGTATTTT
abundance: many
v_gene: TRBV2
j_gene: TRBJ2-3
d_gene: NA

CDR3aa: CSARTTSHTDTQYF
CDR3nt: TGCAGTGCTAGGACCACTAGCCACACAGATACGCAGTATTTT
abundance: many
v_gene: TRBV20-1
j_gene: TRBJ2-3
d_gene: NA

CDR3aa: CASSFTSAYTGELFF
CDR3nt: TGTGCCAGCAGCTTCACTAGCGCCTACACCGGGGAGCTGTTTTTT
abundance: few
v_gene: TRBV14
j_gene: TRBJ2-2
d_gene: TRBD2

CDR3aa: CASQSHRTGELFF
CDR3nt: TGCGCCAGCCAGTCGCATCGCACCGGGGAGCTGTTTTTT
abundance: few
v_gene: TRBV10-1
j_gene: TRBJ2-2
d_gene: NA

CDR3aa: CAICRVSNQPQHF
CDR3nt: TGTGCCATTTGTAGGGTTAGCAATCAGCCCCAGCATTTT
abundance: few
v_gene: TRBV6-1
j_gene: TRBJ1-5
d_gene: NA

CDR3aa: CSAISGTGGNYGYTF
CDR3nt: TGCAGTGCTATTTCCGGGACAGGGGGTAACTATGGCTACACCTTC
abundance: few
v_gene: TRBV20-1
j_gene: TRBJ1-2
d_gene: TRBD1

CDR3aa: CASDRGHEQYF
CDR3nt: TGTGCCAGCGACAGGGGACACGAGCAGTACTTC
abundance: many
v_gene: TRBV6-2/TRBV6-3
j_gene: TRBJ2-7
d_gene: TRBD1

CDR3aa: CASSQIPVAPGNQPQHF
CDR3nt: TGCGCCAGCAGCCAAATCCCAGTTGCTCCGGGTAATCAGCCCCAGCATTTT
abundance: many
v_gene: TRBV4-1
j_gene: TRBJ1-5
d_gene: NA

CDR3aa: CASSYRQDYEQYF
CDR3nt: TGTGCCAGCAGTTACCGACAGGACTACGAGCAGTACTTC
abundance: NA
v_gene: TRBV12-3/TRBV12-4
j_gene: TRBJ2-7
d_gene: NA

CDR3aa: CASSQGRWAYEQYF
CDR3nt: TGTGCCAGCAGCCAAGGGCGTTGGGCTTACGAGCAGTACTTC
abundance: many
v_gene: TRBV3-1
j_gene: TRBJ2-7
d_gene: NA

CDR3aa: CASSPTDMNTEAFF
CDR3nt: TGTGCCAGCAGTCCGACAGACATGAACACTGAAGCTTTCTTT
abundance: NA
v_gene: TRBV6-4
j_gene: TRBJ1-1
d_gene: NA

CDR3aa: CASSSATLSQFF
CDR3nt: TGTGCCAGCAGCTCCGCCACGTTGAGTCAGTTCTTC
abundance: few
v_gene: TRBV7-8
j_gene: TRBJ2-1
d_gene: NA

CDR3aa: CSLYGGARIHYEQYF
CDR3nt: TGCAGTTTGTACGGTGGGGCGCGGATTCACTACGAGCAGTACTTC
abundance: many
v_gene: TRBV20-1
j_gene: TRBJ2-7
d_gene: NA

CDR3aa: CASSQHLLGTLQLAKNIQYF
CDR3nt: TGTGCCAGCAGCCAACACCTCCTTGGGACTCTCCAACTAGCCAAAAACATTCAGTACTTC
abundance: few
v_gene: TRBV7-9
j_gene: TRBJ2-4
d_gene: NA

CDR3aa: CATSRDVRGGDDNEQFF
CDR3nt: TGTGCCACCAGCAGAGATGTACGGGGAGGAGATGACAATGAGCAGTTCTTC
abundance: NA
v_gene: TRBV15
j_gene: TRBJ2-1
d_gene: NA

CDR3aa: CASSNPGTDTQYF
CDR3nt: TGTGCCAGCAGCAATCCGGGAACAGATACGCAGTATTTT
abundance: many
v_gene: TRBV7-8
j_gene: TRBJ2-3
d_gene: NA

CDR3aa: CSASRASGRTDTQYF
CDR3nt: TGCAGTGCGTCGAGGGCTAGCGGGCGCACAGATACGCAGTATTTT
abundance: many
v_gene: TRBV20-1
j_gene: TRBJ2-3
d_gene: TRBD2

CDR3aa: CASSYSVQRTYEQYF
CDR3nt: TGTGCCAGCAGTTACTCGGTCCAGCGCACCTACGAGCAGTACTTC
abundance: many
v_gene: TRBV6-6
j_gene: TRBJ2-7
d_gene: NA

CDR3aa: CASSPSGNEKLFF
CDR3nt: TGTGCCAGCAGCCCTTCGGGTAATGAAAAACTGTTTTTT
abundance: NA
v_gene: TRBV9
j_gene: TRBJ1-4
d_gene: NA